This T cell receptor beta chain was sequenced during a study of T-cell memory formation after mild COVID-19 (dated by TCRdb to the early 2020s). Concerning the study at large: TCR sequence clusters from the two donors were found to be largely donor specific. Longitudinal TCRalpha and TCRbeta repertoire sequencing tracked T-cell clones expanding and contracting after mild COVID-19 in two donors. Two young, previously healthy adult volunteers, one female and one male, were included in the cohort. On the study overall, not on this receptor specifically: Contracting CD4+ clones were located mainly in the CM and EM memory subsets, whereas CD8+ clones were found to be enriched in EMRA. SARS-CoV-2 specificity of the second-wave clones peaking on day 37 was not confirmed. From day 15 to 85, contracting clones showed balanced CD4/CD8 phenotypes, whereas a second wave of clones that expanded from day 15 to 37 leaned towards CD4+. The study covered only a couple of mild cases, and larger cohorts including severe cases with pre-infection samples were considered necessary. Some responding clones were detected in pre-infection memory, suggesting pre-existing cross-reactive memory T cells joined the SARS-CoV-2 response.

Instrument on record: Illumina NovaSeq 6000. cDNA libraries for TCRalpha and TCRbeta were prepared by 5'RACE using constant-segment primers, with sample barcodes and unique molecular identifiers added. RNA was extracted from every sample with Trizol reagent. The libraries were amplified in two PCR steps, and the second step added a second sample barcode and Illumina TruSeq adapters. Sequencing of libraries was performed on an Illumina NovaSeq with 2 x 150 bp paired-end reads. Turning to the authors' computational methods: The reads were demultiplexed and collapsed into UMI-guided consensus sequences using migec v1.2.7. Using mixcr v2.1.11, the UMI consensuses were aligned to TRA and TRB V and J templates and assembled into clonotypes. Clonotypes were classified as expanded or contracted when called significant by both edgeR and NoisET, with noise models trained on biological replicates. edgeR calls used a false discovery rate-adjusted p below 0.01 and a log2 fold-change threshold of 1. As an exploratory analysis of dynamics, max-normalized trajectories of the 1000 most abundant clonotypes were examined with PCA combined with hierarchical clustering. Separately sequenced CD4+ and CD8+ repertoires were used to assign the CD4 or CD8 phenotype of responding clones. The public sequencing data were trimmed at Q25 with fastp and processed into clonotypes with MiXCR by TCRdb, which kept only in-frame beta chains. For every CDR3 protein sequence, its rows merge into one entry that carries the most common genes and DNA. Clone size and V and J calls follow TCRdb, not the original study. For this sample there are about 140,000 distinct CDR3 sequences; about 14% appear just once. The ten largest clones take up approximately 14% of the sample.

PBMCs were isolated by Ficoll-Paque density gradient centrifugation. The CDR3 starts with the cysteine, ends with the phenylalanine, and has 17 residues. The kept DNA is CDR3 alone, 51 bases in frame from the first base. Per the germline V gene (reference sequence), MNHEY is the CDR1 and SMNVEV is the CDR2. Trimmed from V: 4 bases; trimmed from J: 4 bases; junction bases lacking a gene match: 9. As regards this clonotype: Its antigen is not yet known. The input lacks base qualities; no much larger clone sits a single base away.

The specimen sequenced was PBMCs or a T cell subset sorted from them (not recorded which). The chain links TRBV27 with TRBJ2-2; 10 bases in the middle match TRBD1. This clonotype was obtained from an adult woman who had mild COVID-19 (a few samples of this study predate the infection). The sample titles of this study are shuffled in the database, so cell type and time point are left out; the donor was told from shared clones. The sequenced DNA: TGTGCCAGCAGTTGGACAGGGGGTTCCGTTCTCACCGGGGAGCTGTTTTTT. It translates to CASSWTGGSVLTGELFF.